This paragraph covers one TCR beta chain sequence. Its antigen remains unknown. CDR1 and CDR2 (germline): LGHDT, YNNKEL (reference sequence). Trimming cost V 1 base and J 3 bases, with 10 bases left between them. This CDR3 has 15 residues. These data belong to a study of T cell responses to AZD1222 COVID-19 vaccine. The assay was immunoSEQ multiplex PCR, and TCRdb's table has in-frame clones only and misses some. Here the sample spans about 120,000 clones, 92% being singletons. General study findings and limits: After the peak T cell response, and only then, were repertoires sampled. Compared with day 0, the breadth and depth of the Spike-specific TCR repertoire rose significantly after two doses of AZD1222.

The sequence was collected from an adult in good health. V usage is TRBV3-1 (or the pseudogene TRBV3-2) and J usage is TRBJ2-1; D is possibly TRBD1 (6 bases). Sequenced material: peripheral blood, taken on day 0 of AZD1222 vaccination. The CDR3 DNA follows: TGTGCCAGCAGCCAAGGGGGGCTAGTCTACAATGAGCAGTTCTTC. It translates to CASSQGGLVYNEQFF.